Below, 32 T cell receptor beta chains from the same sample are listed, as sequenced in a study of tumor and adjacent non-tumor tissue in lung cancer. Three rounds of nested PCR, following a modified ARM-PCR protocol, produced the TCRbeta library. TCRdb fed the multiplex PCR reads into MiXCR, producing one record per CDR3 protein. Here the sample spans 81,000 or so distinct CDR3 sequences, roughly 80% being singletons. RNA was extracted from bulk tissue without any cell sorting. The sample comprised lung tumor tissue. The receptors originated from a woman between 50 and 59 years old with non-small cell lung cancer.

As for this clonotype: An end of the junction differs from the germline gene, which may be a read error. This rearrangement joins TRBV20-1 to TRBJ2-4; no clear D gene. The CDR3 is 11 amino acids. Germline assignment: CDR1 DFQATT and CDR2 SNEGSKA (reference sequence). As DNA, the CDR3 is TGCTCTGTAAGGGCCAAAAACATTCAATACTTC. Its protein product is CSVRAKNIQYF.

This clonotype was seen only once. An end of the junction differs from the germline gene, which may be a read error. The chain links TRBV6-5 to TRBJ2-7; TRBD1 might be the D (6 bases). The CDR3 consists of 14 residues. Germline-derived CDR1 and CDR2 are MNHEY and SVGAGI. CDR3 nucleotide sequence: TGTGCCAGCAGATTGGACAGTCGGACTTACGACCAGTACTTC. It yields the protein CASRLDSRTYDQYF.

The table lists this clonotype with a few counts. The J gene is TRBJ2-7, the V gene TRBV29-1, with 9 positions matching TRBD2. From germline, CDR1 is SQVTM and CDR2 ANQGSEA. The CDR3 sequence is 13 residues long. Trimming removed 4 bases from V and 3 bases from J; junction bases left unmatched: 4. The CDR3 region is CSVGIAGDYEQYF. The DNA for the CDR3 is TGCAGCGTTGGAATAGCGGGGGACTACGAGCAGTACTTC.

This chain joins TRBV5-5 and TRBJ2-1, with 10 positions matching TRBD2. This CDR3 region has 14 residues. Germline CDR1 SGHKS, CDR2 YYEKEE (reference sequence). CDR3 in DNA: TGTGCTAGCTGCCTGGGACTAGCGATCAAAGAGCAGTTCTTC. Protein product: CASCLGLAIKEQFF.

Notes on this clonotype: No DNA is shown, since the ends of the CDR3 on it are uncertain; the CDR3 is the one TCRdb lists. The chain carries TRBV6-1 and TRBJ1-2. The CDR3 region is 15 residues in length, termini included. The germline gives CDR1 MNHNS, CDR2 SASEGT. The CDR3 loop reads CTSSERLAGLYGCTF.

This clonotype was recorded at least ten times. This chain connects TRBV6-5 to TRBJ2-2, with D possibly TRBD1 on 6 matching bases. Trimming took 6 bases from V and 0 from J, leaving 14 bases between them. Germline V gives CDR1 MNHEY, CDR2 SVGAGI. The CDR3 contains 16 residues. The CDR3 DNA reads TGTGCCAGCAGCCCCAACCCAGGGGCGAACACCGGGGAGCTGTTTTTT. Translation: CASSPNPGANTGELFF.

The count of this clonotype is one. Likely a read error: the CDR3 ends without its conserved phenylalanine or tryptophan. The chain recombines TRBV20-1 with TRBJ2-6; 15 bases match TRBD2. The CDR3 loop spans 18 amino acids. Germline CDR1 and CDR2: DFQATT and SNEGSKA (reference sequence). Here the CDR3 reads CNVRTSGRVNSGANVLTC. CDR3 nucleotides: TGCAATGTTAGGACTAGCGGGAGGGTAAACTCTGGGGCCAACGTCCTGACTTGC.

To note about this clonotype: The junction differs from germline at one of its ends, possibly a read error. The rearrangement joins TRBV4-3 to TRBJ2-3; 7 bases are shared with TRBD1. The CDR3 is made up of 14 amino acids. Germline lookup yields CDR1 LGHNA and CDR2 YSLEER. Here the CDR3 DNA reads TGTGCCAGCAGCCAAACTGACAGGGCAGATACGCAGTATTTT. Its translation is CASSQTDRADTQYF.

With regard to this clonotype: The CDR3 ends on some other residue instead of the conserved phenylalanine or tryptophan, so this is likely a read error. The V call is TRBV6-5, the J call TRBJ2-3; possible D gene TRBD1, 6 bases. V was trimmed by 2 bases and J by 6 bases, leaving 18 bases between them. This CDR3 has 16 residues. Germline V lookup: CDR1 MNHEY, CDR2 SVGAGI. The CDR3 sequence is CASSYEGVAPQDTQYY. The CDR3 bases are TGTGCCAGCAGTTACGAGGGGGTCGCACCTCAGGATACGCAGTATTAT.

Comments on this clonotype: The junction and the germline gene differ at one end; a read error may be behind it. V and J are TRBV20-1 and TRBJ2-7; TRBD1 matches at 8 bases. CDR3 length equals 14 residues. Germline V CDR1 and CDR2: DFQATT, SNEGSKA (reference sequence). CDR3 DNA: TGCATTGCTAGAGTTGGGACAGGTAGGTGGGAGAAGTACTTC. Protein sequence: CIARVGTGRWEKYF.

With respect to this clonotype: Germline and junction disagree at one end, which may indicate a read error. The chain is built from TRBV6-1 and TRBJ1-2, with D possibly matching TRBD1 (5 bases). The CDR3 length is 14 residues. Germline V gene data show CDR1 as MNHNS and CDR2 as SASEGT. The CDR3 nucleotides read TGTGCCACCGGGAGGGGCACAGCTAACTATGGCTATACCTTC. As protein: CATGRGTANYGYTF.

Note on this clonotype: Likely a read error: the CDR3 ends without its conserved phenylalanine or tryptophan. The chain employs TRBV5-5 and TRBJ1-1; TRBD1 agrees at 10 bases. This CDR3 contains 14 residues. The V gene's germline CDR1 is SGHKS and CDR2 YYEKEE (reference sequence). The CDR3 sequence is CTSSGRDRGAEAFI. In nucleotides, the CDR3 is TGTACCAGCAGCGGGAGGGACAGGGGAGCTGAAGCTTTCATC.

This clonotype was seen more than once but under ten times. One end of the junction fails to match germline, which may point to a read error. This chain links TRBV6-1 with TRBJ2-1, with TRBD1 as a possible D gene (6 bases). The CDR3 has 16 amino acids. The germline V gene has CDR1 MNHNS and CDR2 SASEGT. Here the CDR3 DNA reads TGTGACAGCAATAGCCTAACAGGGTCCTTTGTGGATGAGCAGTTGTTC. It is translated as CDSNSLTGSFVDEQLF.

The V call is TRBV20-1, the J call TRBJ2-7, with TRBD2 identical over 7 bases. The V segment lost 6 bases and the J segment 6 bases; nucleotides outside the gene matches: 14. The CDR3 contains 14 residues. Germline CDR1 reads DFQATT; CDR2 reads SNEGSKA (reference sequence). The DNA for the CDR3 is TGCAGTGCCCTGGCGGGAGCAAAAACCTGCGAGCAGTACTTC. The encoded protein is CSALAGAKTCEQYF.

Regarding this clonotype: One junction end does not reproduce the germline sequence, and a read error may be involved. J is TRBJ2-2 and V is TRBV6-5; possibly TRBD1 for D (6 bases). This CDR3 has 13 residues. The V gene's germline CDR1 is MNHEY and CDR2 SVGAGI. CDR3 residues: CAIRPRGHGELFF. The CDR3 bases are TGTGCCATCAGGCCCAGGGGTCACGGGGAGTTGTTTTTT.

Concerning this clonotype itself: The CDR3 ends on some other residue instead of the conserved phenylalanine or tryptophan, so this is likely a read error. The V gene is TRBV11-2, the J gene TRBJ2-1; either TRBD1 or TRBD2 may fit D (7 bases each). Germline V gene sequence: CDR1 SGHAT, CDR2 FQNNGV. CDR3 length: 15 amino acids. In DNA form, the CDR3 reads TGTGTCAGCAACAAAGGGGGAGGGGGCTGCAATGAGCAGTTCTCC. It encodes CVSNKGGGGCNEQFS.

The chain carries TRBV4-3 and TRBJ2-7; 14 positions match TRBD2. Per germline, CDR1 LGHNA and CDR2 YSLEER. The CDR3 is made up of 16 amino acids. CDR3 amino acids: CASNPRLAGGVGEQYV. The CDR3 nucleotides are TGCGCCAGCAACCCCAGACTAGCGGGAGGGGTTGGGGAGCAGTATGTC.

The CDR3, as DNA: TGCAGTGTTATTCAGGGTGGAGTAACTGAAGCTTTCTTT. This codes for CSVIQGGVTEAFF. This chain joins TRBV20-1 and TRBJ1-1; weak D call: TRBD1 (5 bases). Germline values: CDR1 DFQATT, CDR2 SNEGSKA (reference sequence). This CDR3 has 13 amino acids. The V end was cut by 7 bases, the J end by 5 bases, with 17 bases between.

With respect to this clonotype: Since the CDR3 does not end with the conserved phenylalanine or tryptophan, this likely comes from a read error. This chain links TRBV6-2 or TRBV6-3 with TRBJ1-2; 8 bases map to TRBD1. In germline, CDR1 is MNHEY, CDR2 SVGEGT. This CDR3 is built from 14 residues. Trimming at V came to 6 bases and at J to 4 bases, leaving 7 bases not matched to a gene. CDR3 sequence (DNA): TGTGCCAGCAGATACCAGGGGGCGAGCTATGGCTACACCGTC. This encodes CASRYQGASYGYTV.

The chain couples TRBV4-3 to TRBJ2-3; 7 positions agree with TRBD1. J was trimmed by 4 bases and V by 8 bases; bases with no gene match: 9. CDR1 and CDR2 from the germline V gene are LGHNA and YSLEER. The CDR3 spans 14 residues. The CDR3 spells CASGQSDRADTQYF. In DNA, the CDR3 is TGCGCCAGCGGTCAAAGTGACAGGGCAGATACGCAGTATTTT.

CDR3 in DNA: TGTGCCAGCCCCGGGGTAGGATGTCACCCCCAGCATTTT. Amino acids: CASPGVGCHPQHF. V is TRBV6-2 or TRBV6-3 and J is TRBJ1-5; D is uncertain. Germline assignment: CDR1 MNHEY and CDR2 SVGEGT. The CDR3 is 13 residues long. Trimming took 8 bases from V and 10 from J, leaving 18 bases between them.

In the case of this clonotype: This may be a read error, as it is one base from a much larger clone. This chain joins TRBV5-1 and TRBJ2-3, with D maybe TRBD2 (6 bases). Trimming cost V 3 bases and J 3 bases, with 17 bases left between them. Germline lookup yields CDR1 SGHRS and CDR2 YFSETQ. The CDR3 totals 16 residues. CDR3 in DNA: TGCGCCAGCAGCTGGAGGGTGTTCATCGGGACAGATACGCAGTATTTT. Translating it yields CASSWRVFIGTDTQYF. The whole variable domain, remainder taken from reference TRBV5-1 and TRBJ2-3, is KAGVTQTPRYLIKTRGQQVTLSCSPISGHRSVSWYQQTPGQGLQFLFEYFSETQRNKGNFPGRFSGRQFSNSRSEMNVSTLELGDSALYLCASSWRVFIGTDTQYFGPGTRLTVL.

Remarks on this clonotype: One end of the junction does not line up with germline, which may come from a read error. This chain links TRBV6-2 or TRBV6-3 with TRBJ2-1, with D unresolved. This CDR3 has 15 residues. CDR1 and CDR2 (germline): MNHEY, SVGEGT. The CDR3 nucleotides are TGTGCGAGCAGTCAGAGCCCCGACCCATACAATGAGCACTTCTTC. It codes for CASSQSPDPYNEHFF.

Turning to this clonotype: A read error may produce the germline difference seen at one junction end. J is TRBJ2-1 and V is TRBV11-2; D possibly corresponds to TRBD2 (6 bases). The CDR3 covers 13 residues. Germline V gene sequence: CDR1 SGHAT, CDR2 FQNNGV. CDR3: CASRLMDGSEQFF. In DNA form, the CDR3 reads TGTGCCAGCCGCCTAATGGACGGGAGTGAGCAATTCTTC.

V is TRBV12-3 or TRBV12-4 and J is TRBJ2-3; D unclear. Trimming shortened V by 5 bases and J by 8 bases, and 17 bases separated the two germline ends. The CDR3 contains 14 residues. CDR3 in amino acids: CASSPNPIIATQYF. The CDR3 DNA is TGTGCCAGCAGTCCTAACCCGATCATAGCTACGCAGTATTTT.

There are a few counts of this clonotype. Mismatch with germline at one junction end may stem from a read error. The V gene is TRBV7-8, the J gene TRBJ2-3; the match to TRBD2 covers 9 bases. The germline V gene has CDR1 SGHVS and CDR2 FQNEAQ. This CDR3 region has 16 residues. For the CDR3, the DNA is TGTGCCAGCACCTTAAATGTAGCGGGGGTTACTGATACGCAGTATTTT. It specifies CASTLNVAGVTDTQYF.

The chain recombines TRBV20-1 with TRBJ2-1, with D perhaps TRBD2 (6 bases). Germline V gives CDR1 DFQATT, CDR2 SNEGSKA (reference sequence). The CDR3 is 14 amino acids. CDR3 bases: TGCAGCGTTAGCCTCGGGGGAGGCTACAATGAGCAGTTCTTC. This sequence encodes CSVSLGGGYNEQFF.

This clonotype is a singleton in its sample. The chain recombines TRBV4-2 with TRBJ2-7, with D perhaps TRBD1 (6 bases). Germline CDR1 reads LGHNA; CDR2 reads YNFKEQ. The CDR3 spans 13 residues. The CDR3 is CTIAPEQGYEQYF. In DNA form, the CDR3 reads TGTACCATCGCACCTGAACAGGGCTACGAGCAGTACTTC.

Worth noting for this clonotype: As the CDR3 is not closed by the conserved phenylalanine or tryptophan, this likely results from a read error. CDR3 sequence (DNA): TGCGCCAGCAGCCAAGTGCGGACAGGCCCCGGCGGTCAGCCCCAGCATCTT. Translating it yields CASSQVRTGPGGQPQHL. V and J are TRBV4-1 and TRBJ1-5; 7 nucleotides align to TRBD1. Germline V gene sequence: CDR1 MGHRA, CDR2 YSYEKL. Trimming cost V 1 base and J 6 bases; bases outside gene matches: 12. This CDR3 contains 17 residues.

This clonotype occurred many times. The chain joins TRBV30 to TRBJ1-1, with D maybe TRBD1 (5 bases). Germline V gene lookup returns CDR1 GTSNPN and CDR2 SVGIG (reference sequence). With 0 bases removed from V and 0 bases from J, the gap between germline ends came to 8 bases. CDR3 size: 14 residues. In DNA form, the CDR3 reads TGTGCCTGGAGTGTTAAGGGGATGAACACTGAAGCTTTCTTT. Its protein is CAWSVKGMNTEAFF.

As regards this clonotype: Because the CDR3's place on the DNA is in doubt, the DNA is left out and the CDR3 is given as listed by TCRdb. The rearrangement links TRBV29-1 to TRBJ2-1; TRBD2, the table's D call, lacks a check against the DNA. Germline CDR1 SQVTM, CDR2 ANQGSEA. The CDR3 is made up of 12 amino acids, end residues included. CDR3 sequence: CSVAGGSNERFF.

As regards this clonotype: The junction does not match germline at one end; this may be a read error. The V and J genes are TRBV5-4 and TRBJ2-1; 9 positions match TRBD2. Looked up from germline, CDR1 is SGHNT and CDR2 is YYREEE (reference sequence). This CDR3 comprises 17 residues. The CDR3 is CASSFLAGGGLGYEQSF. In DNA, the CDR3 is TGTGCCAGCAGCTTTTTGGCGGGAGGGGGGCTCGGATATGAGCAGTCCTTC.